This T cell receptor beta chain was recovered during a study of T cells in Graves' hyperthyroidism and ophthalmopathy. General observations from the study: Prediction of ophthalmopathy progression came a median approximately 6.5 months pre-onset.

This clonotype has at least ten counts. Its target is not known. The diagnostic basis comprised clinical symptoms, serum thyroxine and TRAb, thyroid ultrasound and orbital computed tomography. Fresh peripheral blood, 9.5 to 10 ml of it, supplied the PBMCs. RNA transcripts served as the template for amplifying TCR beta CDR3 regions. With the HTBI primer set, the TCR CDR3 went through a first round of RT-PCR. TCRdb analysed the multiplex PCR reads with MiXCR anew, one entry per CDR3 protein. Among around 400,000 distinct CDR3 sequences listed, over 12% were seen once. The CDR3 is 14 amino acids. CDR1 is SGDLS, CDR2 YYNGEE, per germline. Trimming removed 0 bases at V and 3 bases at J, with 8 bases between.

Material for sequencing was blood. The source of this sequence is a woman between 55 and 75 years old with Graves' ophthalmopathy. The chain uses TRBV9 and TRBJ2-3, with unresolved D. The CDR3 protein is CASSVDVGTDTQYF. CDR3 nucleotide sequence: TGTGCCAGCAGCGTAGATGTAGGGACAGATACGCAGTATTTT.